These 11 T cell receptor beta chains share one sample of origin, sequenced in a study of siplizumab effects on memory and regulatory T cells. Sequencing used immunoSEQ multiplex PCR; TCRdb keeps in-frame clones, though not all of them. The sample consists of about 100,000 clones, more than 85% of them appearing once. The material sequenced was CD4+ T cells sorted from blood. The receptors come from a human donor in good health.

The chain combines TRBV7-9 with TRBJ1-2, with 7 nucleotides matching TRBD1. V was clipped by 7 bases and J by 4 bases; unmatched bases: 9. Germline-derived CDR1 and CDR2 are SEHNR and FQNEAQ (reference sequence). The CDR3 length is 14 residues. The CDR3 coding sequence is TGTGCCAGCACCAACGAGGGGGCCCTCTATGGCTACACCTTC. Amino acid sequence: CASTNEGALYGYTF. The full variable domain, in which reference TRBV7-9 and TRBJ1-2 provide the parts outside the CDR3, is DTGVSQNPRHKITKRGQNVTFRCDPISEHNRLYWYRQTLGQGPEFLTYFQNEAQLEKSRLLSDRFSAERPKGSFSTLEIQRTEQGDSAMYLCASTNEGALYGYTFGSGTRLTVV.

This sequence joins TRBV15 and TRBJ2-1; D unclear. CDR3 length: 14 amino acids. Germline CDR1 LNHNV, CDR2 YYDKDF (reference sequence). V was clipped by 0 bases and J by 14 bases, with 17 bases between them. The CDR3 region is CATSRDYQSSYEFF. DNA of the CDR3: TGTGCCACCAGCAGAGATTATCAGAGTTCGTACGAGTTCTTC. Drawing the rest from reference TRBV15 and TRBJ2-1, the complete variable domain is DAMVIQNPRYQVTQFGKPVTLSCSQTLNHNVMYWYQQKSSQAPKLLFHYYDKDFNNEADTPDNFQSRRPNTSFCFLDIRSPGLGDTAMYLCATSRDYQSSYEFFGPGTRLTVL.

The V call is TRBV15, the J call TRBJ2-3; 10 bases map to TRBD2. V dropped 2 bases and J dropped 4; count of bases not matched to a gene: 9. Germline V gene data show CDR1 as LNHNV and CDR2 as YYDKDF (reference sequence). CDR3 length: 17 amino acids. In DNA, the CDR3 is TGTGCCACCAGCAGAAGACCTAGCGGGGGTTCGGCAGATACGCAGTATTTT. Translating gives CATSRRPSGGSADTQYF.

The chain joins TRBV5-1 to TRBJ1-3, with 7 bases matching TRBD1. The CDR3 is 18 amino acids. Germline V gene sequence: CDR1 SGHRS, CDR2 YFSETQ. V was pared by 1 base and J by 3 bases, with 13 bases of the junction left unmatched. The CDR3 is CASSLSPVTQGGGNTIYF. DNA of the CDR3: TGCGCCAGCAGCTTGAGCCCCGTGACCCAGGGGGGTGGAAACACCATATATTTT.

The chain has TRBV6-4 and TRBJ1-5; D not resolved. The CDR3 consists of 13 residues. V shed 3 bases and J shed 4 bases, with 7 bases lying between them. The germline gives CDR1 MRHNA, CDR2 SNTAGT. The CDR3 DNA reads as TGTGCCAGCAGTGAGGAGGGAAATCAGCCCCAGCATTTT. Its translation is CASSEEGNQPQHF.

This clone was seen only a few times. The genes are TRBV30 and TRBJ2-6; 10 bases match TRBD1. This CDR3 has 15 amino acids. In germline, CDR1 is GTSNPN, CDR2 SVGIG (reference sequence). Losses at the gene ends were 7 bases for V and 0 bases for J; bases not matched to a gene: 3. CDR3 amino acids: CAFGTGDSGANVLTF. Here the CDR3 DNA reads TGTGCCTTCGGGACAGGGGACTCTGGGGCCAACGTCCTGACTTTC.

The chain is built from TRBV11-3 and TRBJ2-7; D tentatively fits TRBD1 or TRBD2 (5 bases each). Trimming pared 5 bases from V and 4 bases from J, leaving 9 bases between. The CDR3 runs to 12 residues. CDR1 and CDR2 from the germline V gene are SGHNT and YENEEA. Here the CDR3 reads CASSPGGYEQYF. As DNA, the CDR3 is TGTGCCAGCAGCCCTGGGGGTTACGAGCAGTACTTC.

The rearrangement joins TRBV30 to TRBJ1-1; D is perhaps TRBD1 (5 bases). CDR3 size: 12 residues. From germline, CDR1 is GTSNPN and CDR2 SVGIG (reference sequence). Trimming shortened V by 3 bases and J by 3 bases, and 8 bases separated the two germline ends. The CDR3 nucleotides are TGTGCCTGGAGGGCAGGGCACACTGAAGCTTTCTTT. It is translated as CAWRAGHTEAFF.

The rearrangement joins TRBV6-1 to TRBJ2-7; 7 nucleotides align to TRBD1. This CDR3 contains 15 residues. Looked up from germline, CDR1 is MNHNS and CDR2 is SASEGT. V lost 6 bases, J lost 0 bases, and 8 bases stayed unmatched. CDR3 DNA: TGTGCCAGCAGGGATCGACAGGGTACCTCCTACGAGCAGTACTTC. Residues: CASRDRQGTSYEQYF.

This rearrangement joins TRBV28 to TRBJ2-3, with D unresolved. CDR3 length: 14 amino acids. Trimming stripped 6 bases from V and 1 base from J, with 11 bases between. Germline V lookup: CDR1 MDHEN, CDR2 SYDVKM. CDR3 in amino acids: CASSPLRGTDTQYF. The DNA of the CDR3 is TGTGCCAGCAGCCCACTTCGGGGCACAGATACGCAGTATTTT.

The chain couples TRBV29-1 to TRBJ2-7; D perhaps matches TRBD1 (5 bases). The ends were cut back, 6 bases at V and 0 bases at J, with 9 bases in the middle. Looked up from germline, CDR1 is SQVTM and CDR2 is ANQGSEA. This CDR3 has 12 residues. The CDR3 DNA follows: TGCAGCGTAAAAGGGGACTCCTACGAGCAGTACTTC. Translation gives CSVKGDSYEQYF.